The T cell receptor (beta chain) described here comes from a study of CD8+ T cells in alopecia areata. Study-wide results and limits: Clonality was higher in lesional than normal scalp, especially in alopecia totalis/universalis.

The CDR3 runs 14 residues. Germline trimming cut 6 bases from V and 2 bases from J; bases unmatched to any gene: 5. The V gene's germline CDR1 is MNHEY and CDR2 SMNVEV (reference sequence). Details on this clone: Its antigen remains unidentified.

Reverse transcribed after extraction, RNA yielded cDNA as the sequencing template. Measured with immunoSEQ multiplex PCR; TCRdb has only the in-frame clones, and not every one. The data contain around 100,000 clones, around three fifths of them singletons. Sequenced: CD4+ T cells sorted from blood. The TCR was taken from a human donor in good health. The rearrangement uses TRBV27 and TRBJ2-7; the match to TRBD1 covers 9 bases. The CDR3 DNA sequence: TGTGCCAGCAGCCGACAGGGGGGGACCTACGAGCAGTACTTC. This gives the protein CASSRQGGTYEQYF.